One sample yielded the 32 T cell receptor beta chains listed below, sequenced in a study of shared clonotypes between healthy human individuals. The table came from immunoSEQ multiplex PCR; TCRdb's copy has only in-frame clones and leaves some out. Of some 500,000 clones listed, approximately 80% are singletons. The specimen was PBMCs. Receptors were obtained from a woman between 40 and 55 years old in good health. Some clones in this sample may be carry-over from other donors' samples.

This clone was seen a few times. The chain has TRBV5-4 and TRBJ2-2; 10 bases are a match to TRBD2. Per the germline V gene, CDR1 is SGHNT and CDR2 is YYREEE (reference sequence). The CDR3 is 18 residues long. Trimming at V came to 4 bases and at J to 9 bases, leaving 18 bases not matched to a gene. CDR3 sequence: CASSQGTSASPRRRELFF. CDR3 in DNA: TGTGCCAGCAGCCAGGGGACTAGCGCGAGTCCCAGACGCCGGGAGCTGTTTTTT.

The rearrangement links TRBV28 to TRBJ2-6; D unresolved. V lost 5 bases and J 0 bases, leaving 8 bases between the germline ends. The CDR3 has 15 amino acids. Germline assignment: CDR1 MDHEN and CDR2 SYDVKM. DNA for the CDR3: TGTGCCAGCAGTCTGACCCACTCTGGGGCCAACGTCCTGACTTTC. This codes for CASSLTHSGANVLTF.

As concerns this clone: The likely explanation is a read error, given a far larger clone one base away. The identical CDR3 is also encoded by other nucleotide sequences in the sample. The chain is built from TRBV4-2 and TRBJ2-5; no reliable D call. The CDR3 runs 18 residues. The V end was cut by 1 base, the J end by 4 bases, with 22 bases between. Germline loops: CDR1 LGHNA, CDR2 YNFKEQ. For the CDR3, the DNA is TGTGCCAGCAGCCAAGGGAGTTTGGCGGCTTCCCGCGGAGAGACCCAGTACTTC. Translated: CASSQGSLAASRGETQYF.

The chain recombines TRBV11-2 with TRBJ2-5; 8 bases fit TRBD1. Trimming cost V 3 bases and J 4 bases; bases outside gene matches: 4. There are 14 residues in the CDR3. CDR1 and CDR2 (germline): SGHAT, FQNNGV. The CDR3 DNA reads TGTGCCAGCAGCTTGAGCAGGGGGCCAGAGACCCAGTACTTC. Encoded protein: CASSLSRGPETQYF.

This chain connects TRBV28 to TRBJ1-1; D might be TRBD1 (6 bases). V lost 5 bases and J 6 bases, leaving 16 bases between the germline ends. The CDR3 has 14 residues. Germline V CDR1 and CDR2: MDHEN, SYDVKM. The CDR3: CASSPTGRRSEAFF. CDR3 sequence (DNA): TGTGCCAGCAGTCCAACAGGGAGGAGGTCTGAAGCTTTCTTT. Filled out from reference TRBV28 and TRBJ1-1, the complete variable domain reads DVKVTQSSRYLVKRTGEKVFLECVQDMDHENMFWYRQDPGLGLRLIYFSYDVKMKEKGDIPEGYSVSREKKERFSLILESASTNQTSMYLCASSPTGRRSEAFFGQGTRLTVV.

V gene TRBV6-1 combines with J gene TRBJ1-1, with 8 bases fitting TRBD1. J was trimmed by 2 bases and V by 5 bases; bases with no gene match: 7. The CDR3 covers 15 residues. The germline V gene has CDR1 MNHNS and CDR2 SASEGT. The CDR3 nucleotides are TGTGCCAGCAGTAAATACGGGACAGGCAACACTGAAGCTTTCTTT. It codes for CASSKYGTGNTEAFF.

The V and J genes are TRBV18 and TRBJ2-2, with D possibly being TRBD1 (6 bases). Germline V gene lookup returns CDR1 KGHSH and CDR2 LQKENI. V was clipped by 1 base and J by 4 bases, with 13 bases between them. The CDR3 extends over 16 amino acids. The DNA of the CDR3 is TGTGCCAGCTCACCACTACAGGGTCGGGTCACCGGGGAGCTGTTTTTT. This codes for CASSPLQGRVTGELFF.

The chain employs TRBV25-1 and TRBJ2-3, with TRBD2 matching 11 bases. The CDR3 runs to 15 residues. The ends lost 2 bases at V and 5 bases at J; junction bases unmatched: 3. Germline V CDR1 and CDR2: MGHDK, SYGVNS. The CDR3 loop reads CASSEAGTSGDTQYF. CDR3 bases: TGTGCCAGCAGTGAAGCCGGGACTAGCGGAGATACGCAGTATTTT.

Worth noting for this clone: A far larger clone is a single base away, which makes a read error likely. The chain carries TRBV29-1 and TRBJ1-3; tentative D call: TRBD1 (5 bases). CDR3 length: 14 residues. CDR1 and CDR2 from the germline V gene are SQVTM and ANQGSEA. V dropped 5 bases and J dropped 4 bases, with 15 bases sitting between them. The CDR3 DNA reads TGCAGCGTTAATGTTGAGGGGACGGGAAACACCATATATTTT. It yields the protein CSVNVEGTGNTIYF.

The V gene is TRBV6-5, the J gene TRBJ1-1, with 8 nucleotides matching TRBD1. V shed 5 bases, J shed 0 bases, and the junction held 2 bases outside the gene matches. This CDR3 has 14 amino acids. The germline V gene has CDR1 MNHEY and CDR2 SVGAGI. CDR3 sequence: CASSMGQVNTEAFF. For the CDR3, the DNA is TGTGCCAGCAGTATGGGACAGGTGAACACTGAAGCTTTCTTT.

This clone has more than one count but fewer than ten. J is TRBJ1-5 and V is TRBV7-3, with TRBD1 identical over 8 bases. In germline, CDR1 is SGHTA, CDR2 FQGTGA. V lost 3 bases and J lost 5; bases outside the gene matches: 0. CDR3 length: 13 residues. In DNA form, the CDR3 reads TGTGCCAGCAGCTTGACAGGGGATCAGCCCCAGCATTTT. It encodes CASSLTGDQPQHF.

The genes are TRBV6-5 and TRBJ1-2; D is undetermined. The length of the CDR3 is 13 residues. Between the trimmed V and J ends, which lost 6 bases and 2 bases, there was a span of 10 bases. Germline CDR1 reads MNHEY; CDR2 reads SVGAGI. Here the CDR3 DNA reads TGTGCCAGCAGCCGACGGCCCAACTATGGCTACACCTTC. This translates into CASSRRPNYGYTF.

The rearrangement joins TRBV7-6 to TRBJ2-2; 10 bases are shared with TRBD2. Trimming removed 5 bases from V and 1 base from J; junction bases left unmatched: 4. The CDR3 runs to 16 residues. Germline lookup yields CDR1 SGHVS and CDR2 FNYEAQ. The CDR3 sequence is CASSPRTSGNTGELFF. In nucleotides, the CDR3 is TGTGCCAGCAGCCCAAGGACTAGCGGGAACACCGGGGAGCTGTTTTTT.

The rearrangement links TRBV7-9 to TRBJ2-3; no clear D. The CDR3 covers 14 residues. The germline V gene encodes CDR1 SEHNR and CDR2 FQNEAQ (reference sequence). The V end lost 5 bases, the J end lost 2 bases, and 11 bases lay between the germline ends. CDR3 nucleotide sequence: TGTGCCAGCAGCCCTCCGTCCCCCACAGATACGCAGTATTTT. Its protein product is CASSPPSPTDTQYF.

To note about this clone: The same CDR3 arises from other DNA sequences in this sample as well. The chain has TRBV2 and TRBJ2-2; D may match TRBD1 or TRBD2 (5 bases each). V was shortened by 6 bases and J by 0 bases, with 11 bases between the two germline ends. This CDR3 has 15 residues. In germline, CDR1 is SNHLY, CDR2 FYNNEI. In DNA form, the CDR3 reads TGTGCCAGCAGGTCCGGGACGACGAACACCGGGGAGCTGTTTTTT. As protein: CASRSGTTNTGELFF.

Of note for this clone: A far more abundant clone sits one base away, making this likely a read error. This chain joins TRBV7-9 and TRBJ1-5; D gene uncertain. CDR3 length equals 12 residues. Deletions cut 11 bases from V and 3 bases from J, with 11 bases between. CDR1 and CDR2 from the germline V gene are SEHNR and FQNEAQ (reference sequence). The CDR3 coding sequence is TGTGCCGGCAACATCGACAATCAGCCCCAGCATTTT. It translates to CAGNIDNQPQHF.

V is TRBV2 and J is TRBJ2-3; 8 bases are a match to TRBD2. The germline V gene has CDR1 SNHLY and CDR2 FYNNEI. The CDR3 is made up of 13 amino acids. Trimming cost V 4 bases and J 7 bases; bases outside gene matches: 4. CDR3 sequence reads: CASSAGLGYTQYF. CDR3 coding DNA: TGTGCCAGCAGTGCGGGACTAGGGTATACGCAGTATTTT.

This clone was seen many times. This sequence joins TRBV5-1 and TRBJ2-7; 9 nucleotides match TRBD2. Per germline, CDR1 SGHRS and CDR2 YFSETQ. With V trimmed by 2 bases and J by 1 base, 4 bases remained unmatched. This CDR3 has 15 amino acids. CDR3 nucleotides: TGCGCCAGCAGCTTTAGGCTAGCGGGATCCTACGAGCAGTACTTC. Its protein is CASSFRLAGSYEQYF.

Of note for this clone: A read error likely explains this, since a far larger clone differs by one base. Other DNA sequences in the same sample also yield this CDR3. The chain recombines TRBV10-2 with TRBJ2-6; a weak D match, TRBD1 (6 bases). Germline values: CDR1 WSHSY, CDR2 SAAADI. The CDR3 sequence is 13 residues long. CDR3 sequence reads: CASRTAGANVLTF. The CDR3 DNA reads as TGCGCTAGCAGGACAGCTGGGGCCAACGTCCTGACTTTC.

On this clone: A far bigger clonotype differs at one base, so this is likely a read error. The V and J genes are TRBV30 and TRBJ1-4, with 8 bases fitting TRBD1. J gave up 7 bases and V 0 bases, and 7 bases lay outside the gene matches. The CDR3 is 15 amino acids. Germline CDR1 is GTSNPN and CDR2 is SVGIG (reference sequence). CDR3 residues: CAWSVGQGRGEKLFF. CDR3 sequence (DNA): TGTGCCTGGAGTGTAGGACAGGGTAGAGGTGAAAAACTGTTTTTT.

This clone was counted ten times or more. The chain has TRBV7-9 and TRBJ1-4, with D tentatively TRBD1 (5 bases). Between the trimmed V and J ends, which lost 3 bases and 8 bases, there was a span of 13 bases. The CDR3 sequence is 14 residues long. CDR1 is SEHNR and CDR2 is FQNEAQ in the germline V gene (reference sequence). The CDR3 region has the DNA TGTGCCAGCAGCTTCCAGGGCGCTGGCGAAAAACTGTTTTTT. Translation gives CASSFQGAGEKLFF.

This sequence joins TRBV19 and TRBJ1-2, with D perhaps matching TRBD1 (6 bases). CDR1 and CDR2 from the germline V gene are LNHDA and SQIVND (reference sequence). V was shortened by 8 bases and J by 6 bases, with 19 bases between the two germline ends. The CDR3 extends over 14 amino acids. This chain's CDR3 is CASRKERDIDGYTF. The CDR3 DNA reads as TGTGCCAGTCGCAAGGAGCGGGACATCGATGGCTACACCTTC.

This rearrangement joins TRBV29-1 to TRBJ1-2; weak D call: TRBD1 (6 bases). CDR3 size: 14 residues. Trimming stripped 1 base from V and 4 bases from J, with 13 bases between. In germline, CDR1 is SQVTM, CDR2 ANQGSEA. The CDR3 spells CSVEAGGVGYGYTF. In DNA, the CDR3 is TGCAGCGTTGAAGCGGGGGGCGTTGGCTATGGCTACACCTTC.

Comment on this clone: The same CDR3 also results from other DNA sequences found in this sample. This chain connects TRBV7-3 to TRBJ2-5; D perhaps matches TRBD1 (6 bases). With 6 bases removed from V and 5 bases from J, the gap between germline ends came to 13 bases. The CDR3 contains 13 residues. Per germline, CDR1 SGHTA and CDR2 FQGTGA. This CDR3 is CASRGDMAETQYF. The CDR3 DNA reads TGTGCCAGCAGGGGGGACATGGCGGAGACCCAGTACTTC.

A few counts support this clone. The chain recombines TRBV28 with TRBJ2-5; a possible D gene is TRBD2 (5 bases). Germline CDR1 is MDHEN and CDR2 is SYDVKM. Trimming stripped 3 bases from V and 9 bases from J, with 14 bases between. This CDR3 spans 13 amino acids. CDR3 region: CASSLLGGAPQYF. The CDR3 bases are TGTGCCAGCAGTTTGTTAGGAGGAGCCCCCCAGTACTTC.

The chain couples TRBV11-2 to TRBJ2-1; 11 bases map to TRBD2. After removal of 8 bases from V and 4 bases from J, the junction contained 7 bases not matched to a gene. CDR3 length: 15 amino acids. Germline lookup yields CDR1 SGHAT and CDR2 FQNNGV. The chain's CDR3 is CASGLTSGTYNEQFF. In DNA, the CDR3 is TGTGCCAGCGGACTGACTAGCGGGACTTACAATGAGCAGTTCTTC.

The chain employs TRBV2 and TRBJ2-5; D is unclear. With 6 bases removed from V and 4 bases from J, the gap between germline ends came to 12 bases. This CDR3 spans 13 amino acids. CDR1 SNHLY and CDR2 FYNNEI come from the germline V gene. The CDR3 spells CASSTVNSETQYF. The CDR3 coding sequence is TGTGCCAGCAGCACTGTCAATTCAGAGACCCAGTACTTC.

J is TRBJ2-7 and V is TRBV27; no reliable D call. CDR1 MNHEY and CDR2 SMNVEV come from the germline V gene (reference sequence). Trimming pared 6 bases from V and 3 bases from J, leaving 6 bases between. The CDR3 totals 11 residues. CDR3 region: CASSYGYEQYF. In nucleotides, the CDR3 is TGTGCCAGCAGCTACGGCTACGAGCAGTACTTC.

This clone was counted between two and nine times. The V call is TRBV27, the J call TRBJ2-1, with 7 nucleotides matching TRBD1. This CDR3 has 15 amino acids. The V and J ends lost 3 bases and 4 bases, in that order; junction bases with no gene match: 6. Per the germline V gene, CDR1 is MNHEY and CDR2 is SMNVEV (reference sequence). CDR3 protein: CASSLGQPRYNEQFF. As DNA, the CDR3 is TGTGCCAGCAGTTTGGGACAGCCCCGGTACAATGAGCAGTTCTTC.

CDR3 protein: CASSFSGDEQFF. The CDR3 DNA is TGTGCCAGCAGCTTTTCCGGCGATGAGCAGTTCTTC. V is TRBV7-9 and J is TRBJ2-1; D unresolved. The CDR3 covers 12 residues. CDR1 and CDR2 from the germline V gene are SEHNR and FQNEAQ (reference sequence). V was clipped by 3 bases and J by 8 bases, with 8 bases between them.

This clone was detected a few times. J is TRBJ2-4 and V is TRBV7-3; maybe TRBD2 (6 bases). The CDR3 runs to 13 residues. V lost 4 bases, J lost 12 bases, and 16 bases lay in between. CDR1 and CDR2 from the germline V gene are SGHTA and FQGTGA. CDR3 protein: CASSSRAGGDQYF. CDR3 nucleotides: TGTGCCAGCAGCTCTAGGGCGGGCGGGGATCAGTACTTC.

This chain connects TRBV6-4 to TRBJ2-3, with unresolved D. Trimming left V 4 bases short and J 2 bases short, with 7 bases between. The germline gives CDR1 MRHNA, CDR2 SNTAGT. The CDR3 length is 13 residues. The CDR3 DNA is TGTGCCAGCAGTGTCGACCACACAGATACGCAGTATTTT. It specifies CASSVDHTDTQYF.